The present TCR beta chain was sequenced within a study of blood T cell repertoires in COVID-19. In the study's own analysis: Counts of nucleated cells, estimated from reference gene primer amplification, were obtained. TCRdb keeps only in-frame clones here, not all; method: immunoSEQ multiplex PCR. V, J and clone size derive from that table, while D and trimming were established from the DNA sequence. The sample consists of just over 60,000 clones, about four fifths of them appearing once. The sample consisted of peripheral blood. This receptor was obtained from a man aged 30 to 39 with COVID-19, enrolled during active disease.

CDR3 nucleotide sequence: TGTGCCAGCAGCCCTCGGGACACTAACTCCTACGAGCAGTACTTC. Translating gives CASSPRDTNSYEQYF. This chain connects TRBV9 to TRBJ2-7; perhaps TRBD1 as D (6 bases). Per germline, CDR1 SGDLS and CDR2 YYNGEE. Trimming shortened V by 4 bases and J by 0 bases, and 14 bases separated the two germline ends. This CDR3 is built from 15 residues.